The rows below give T cell receptor beta chains drawn from one sample of a study of human T cells and chemical hapten exposure. MiXCR, run by TCRdb on the RACE reads, gives a single entry per CDR3 protein. Here the sample spans 250,000 to 300,000 distinct CDR3 sequences, 7.5% to 9% being singletons. The source was whole blood, collected in connection with sensitization to the hapten diphenylcyclopropenone (DPC). The receptors shown here come from a man between 18 and 35 years old with alopecia areata. Some clones in this sample may be carry-over from other donors' samples. The CDR3 runs from the conserved cysteine through the conserved F or W. A D gene is named only where the DNA matches it firmly. Rows give clone size only sometimes, using once, few, many, or a class for an expanded clone.

len	v_gene	abundance	j_gene	d_gene	CDR3nt	CDR3aa
15	TRBV3-1	few	TRBJ1-3	-	TGTGCCAGCAGCCAAGGACAGATAATCGGAAACACCATATATTTT	CASSQGQIIGNTIYF
15	TRBV4-2	-	TRBJ2-2	-	TGTGCCAGCAGCCAAGATCTTGGAAACACCGGGGAGCTGTTTTTT	CASSQDLGNTGELFF
16	TRBV11-2	many	TRBJ2-7	-	TGTGCCAGCAGCTCCTACCGGGGACCCGGCTCCTACGAGCAGTACTTC	CASSSYRGPGSYEQYF
12	TRBV12-3/TRBV12-4	few	TRBJ2-1	-	TGTGCCAGCAGCCTTTACGGGGATGAGCAGTTCTTC	CASSLYGDEQFF
11	TRBV6-2/TRBV6-3	many	TRBJ2-3	-	TGTGCCAGCAGTGTAAAGGATACGCAGTATTTT	CASSVKDTQYF
15	TRBV4-1	few	TRBJ2-3	-	TGCGCCAGCAGCCAAGAGGTTTCCAGCACAGATACGCAGTATTTT	CASSQEVSSTDTQYF
16	TRBV5-1	few	TRBJ2-3	TRBD1	TGCGCCAGCAGCTCAGACGGGACAGTCCTCCCAGATACGCAGTATTTT	CASSSDGTVLPDTQYF
11	TRBV7-9	-	TRBJ2-3	-	TGTGCCAGCGCTAGTTCGAGTACGCAGTATTTT	CASASSSTQYF
16	TRBV29-1	many	TRBJ2-2	-	TGCAGCGTCCTTCACCGGGACAAATTTTACACCGGGGAGCTGTTTTTT	CSVLHRDKFYTGELFF
13	TRBV20-1	-	TRBJ1-1	-	TGCAGACTCCCGGGGCTCATGAACACTGAAGCTTTCTTT	CRLPGLMNTEAFF
13	TRBV24-1	few	TRBJ2-3	-	TGTGCCACCGAGGACGGACTCACAGATACGCAGTATTTT	CATEDGLTDTQYF
13	TRBV27	few	TRBJ2-1	-	TGTGCCAGCAGTTCCTCTGGTTACAATGAGCAGTTCTTC	CASSSSGYNEQFF
15	TRBV5-1	many	TRBJ1-1	-	TGCGCCAGCAGCTTGGTTCAGGGAAGGAACACTGAAGCTTTCTTT	CASSLVQGRNTEAFF
15	TRBV7-9	many	TRBJ2-1	TRBD1	TGTGCCAGCAGCTTAGACAGGGACAGTGGCAATGAGCAGTTCTTC	CASSLDRDSGNEQFF
18	TRBV7-2	-	TRBJ2-2	TRBD2	TGTGCCAGCAGCTTAGCGCTAGCGGGGGGGCCGGGCACCGGGGAGCTGTTTTTT	CASSLALAGGPGTGELFF
15	TRBV6-2/TRBV6-3	-	TRBJ2-5	TRBD2	TGTGCCAGCAGCCGTGGGACTAGCCTTAAAGAGACCCAGTACTTC	CASSRGTSLKETQYF
17	TRBV6-6	few	TRBJ2-5	-	TGTGCCAGCAGTTACTCGAACGTCAGGTCTTACCAAGAGACCCAGTACTTC	CASSYSNVRSYQETQYF
16	TRBV12-3/TRBV12-4	-	TRBJ2-5	TRBD1	TGTGCCAGCAGTCTAAGGGCAGGGGGTATACAAGAGACCCAGTACTTC	CASSLRAGGIQETQYF
12	TRBV7-6	-	TRBJ2-1	-	TGTGCCAGCAGCTCCTATTACAATGAGCAGTTCTTC	CASSSYYNEQFF
13	TRBV12-3/TRBV12-4	few	TRBJ1-6	-	TGTGCCGCCGCCGACAGTTATAATTCACCCCTCCACTTT	CAAADSYNSPLHF